A single sample is the source of the 12 T cell receptor beta chains below, sequenced in a study of technical replicates of blood from a handful of donors. Libraries were prepared by immunoSEQ multiplex PCR; TCRdb keeps only in-frame clonotypes and omits some of them. The sample carries some 60,000 clones, roughly 95% recorded once. Material for sequencing was PBMCs. The receptor source for this set is a human donor in good health. Some clones in this sample may be carry-over from other donors' samples.

The rearrangement uses TRBV30 and TRBJ2-1, with D perhaps matching TRBD2 (6 bases). In germline, CDR1 is GTSNPN, CDR2 SVGIG (reference sequence). The length of the CDR3 is 13 residues. The V end was cut by 3 bases, the J end by 6 bases, with 12 bases between. The CDR3 nucleotides read TGTGCCTGGAGCATCGGGAGTTCCAATGAGCAGTTCTTC. Translated, it gives CAWSIGSSNEQFF.

This clone was recorded only once. The chain is built from TRBV6-5 and TRBJ2-7; TRBD2 matches 12 bases. The V and J ends lost 7 bases and 2 bases, in that order; junction bases with no gene match: 6. Germline V CDR1 and CDR2: MNHEY, SVGAGI. The CDR3 has 15 residues. The CDR3 spells CASTPPSGGAYEQYF. In DNA, the CDR3 is TGTGCCAGCACCCCCCCTAGCGGGGGGGCCTACGAGCAGTACTTC.

This chain connects TRBV7-2 to TRBJ2-3; D not resolved. The germline gives CDR1 SGHTA, CDR2 FQGNSA. The CDR3 consists of 15 residues. The ends were cut back, 6 bases at V and 4 bases at J, with 17 bases in the middle. CDR3 in amino acids: CASREIPITADTQYF. CDR3 bases: TGTGCCAGCAGGGAGATCCCTATTACGGCAGATACGCAGTATTTT.

The rearrangement uses TRBV19 and TRBJ2-7, with D maybe TRBD2 (6 bases). Between the trimmed V and J ends, which lost 3 bases and 10 bases, there was a span of 19 bases. CDR1 is LNHDA, CDR2 SQIVND, per germline (reference sequence). This CDR3 is built from 14 residues. CDR3 loop: CASSILEASEIQYF. DNA of the CDR3: TGTGCCAGTAGTATTCTGGAGGCTAGCGAAATTCAGTACTTC.

The genes are TRBV6-6 and TRBJ1-2; TRBD1 aligns across 9 bases. J gave up 4 bases and V 2 bases, and 5 bases lay outside the gene matches. CDR1 is MNHNY, CDR2 SVGAGI, per germline (reference sequence). CDR3 length: 15 amino acids. CDR3 coding DNA: TGTGCCAGCAGTTACGGGACAGGGCACAGCTATGGCTACACCTTC. Translation: CASSYGTGHSYGYTF.

CDR3 DNA: TGTGCCAGCAGCCAAGGGGGACAGTGGGATGAAAAACTGTTTTTT. As protein: CASSQGGQWDEKLFF. V is TRBV4-2 and J is TRBJ1-4; TRBD1 matches 7 bases. CDR3 length: 15 residues. Trimming removed 1 base from V and 6 bases from J; junction bases left unmatched: 5. Germline-derived CDR1 and CDR2 are LGHNA and YNFKEQ.

The genes are TRBV14 and TRBJ2-5; D gene uncertain. V was clipped by 1 base and J by 12 bases, with 12 bases between them. Germline V gives CDR1 SGHDN, CDR2 FVKESK. This CDR3 spans 12 amino acids. CDR3 sequence reads: CASSQALGTEYF. CDR3 bases: TGTGCCAGCAGCCAAGCTCTAGGCACGGAGTACTTC. Full variable domain (rest looked up from reference TRBV14 and TRBJ2-5): EAGVTQFPSHSVIEKGQTVTLRCDPISGHDNLYWYRRVMGKEIKFLLHFVKESKQDESGMPNNRFLAERTGGTYSTLKVQPAELEDSGVYFCASSQALGTEYFGPGTRLLVL.

CDR3 residues: CASSQGGQYGYTF. The CDR3 bases are TGTGCCAGCAGCCAAGGGGGACAGTATGGCTACACCTTC. The J gene is TRBJ1-2, the V gene TRBV14, with TRBD1 matching over 7 bases. There are 13 residues in the CDR3. The germline V gene encodes CDR1 SGHDN and CDR2 FVKESK. V lost 1 base and J lost 5; bases outside the gene matches: 1.

The rearrangement joins TRBV11-2 to TRBJ1-6; no clear D gene. Per the germline V gene, CDR1 is SGHAT and CDR2 is FQNNGV. Deletions cut 5 bases from V and 14 bases from J, with 13 bases between. This CDR3 contains 12 residues. The CDR3 DNA follows: TGTGCCAGCAGCCCAAGCCAGGTGGCCCTCCACTTT. Translated, it gives CASSPSQVALHF.

This chain joins TRBV16 and TRBJ2-7, with TRBD2 matching over 12 bases. The CDR3 sequence is 15 residues long. With V trimmed by 5 bases and J by 4 bases, 6 bases remained unmatched. Looked up from germline, CDR1 is KGHSY and CDR2 is FQNENV. CDR3 sequence reads: CASSFSSGRGYEQYF. CDR3 in DNA: TGTGCCAGCAGCTTTTCTAGCGGGAGGGGGTACGAGCAGTACTTC.

This chain uses TRBV7-2 with TRBJ1-1; D is perhaps TRBD1 (6 bases). V was cut by 0 bases and J by 8 bases, with 19 bases left in between. CDR3 length: 16 residues. Looked up from germline, CDR1 is SGHTA and CDR2 is FQGNSA. The CDR3 spells CASSLALRQELQEAFF. CDR3 nucleotide sequence: TGTGCCAGCAGCTTAGCGCTCCGACAGGAGCTCCAAGAAGCTTTCTTT. Drawing the rest from reference TRBV7-2 and TRBJ1-1, the complete variable domain is GAGVSQSPSNKVTEKGKDVELRCDPISGHTALYWYRQSLGQGLEFLIYFQGNSAPDKSGLPSDRFSAERTGGSVSTLTIQRTQQEDSAVYLCASSLALRQELQEAFFGQGTRLTVV.

The V gene is TRBV19, the J gene TRBJ2-7; 8 positions agree with TRBD1. CDR1 LNHDA and CDR2 SQIVND come from the germline V gene (reference sequence). The CDR3 sequence is 15 residues long. V was clipped by 5 bases and J by 4 bases; unmatched bases: 10. This chain's CDR3 is CASSPPGGAVYEQYF. For the CDR3, the DNA is TGTGCCAGTAGTCCCCCAGGGGGCGCTGTATACGAGCAGTACTTC. The full variable domain, its missing parts supplied by reference TRBV19 and TRBJ2-7, is DGGITQSPKYLFRKEGQNVTLSCEQNLNHDAMYWYRQDPGQGLRLIYYSQIVNDFQKGDIAEGYSVSREKKESFPLTVTSAQKNPTAFYLCASSPPGGAVYEQYFGPGTRLTVT.